Sequencing of this T cell receptor beta chain was carried out in a study of OX40 agonist ivuxolimab in advanced cancers. The assay was immunoSEQ multiplex PCR, and TCRdb's table has in-frame clones only and misses some. The sample holds about 69,000 clones, roughly nine tenths seen once. The CDR3 contains 14 residues. Germline assignment: CDR1 SGHDT and CDR2 YYEEEE. Trimming took 1 base from V and 7 from J, leaving 11 bases between them. This chain links TRBV5-6 with TRBJ1-4; D might be TRBD1 (5 bases). Specimen: CD4+ or CD8+ T cells sorted from blood, collected in a trial of the OX40 agonist ivuxolimab. This sequence originates from an adult with an advanced solid tumor such as melanoma, head and neck, liver or kidney cancer. CDR3 bases: TGTGCCAGCAGCTTGAAGGGACGGCCTGAAAAACTGTTTTTT. Translation gives CASSLKGRPEKLFF.